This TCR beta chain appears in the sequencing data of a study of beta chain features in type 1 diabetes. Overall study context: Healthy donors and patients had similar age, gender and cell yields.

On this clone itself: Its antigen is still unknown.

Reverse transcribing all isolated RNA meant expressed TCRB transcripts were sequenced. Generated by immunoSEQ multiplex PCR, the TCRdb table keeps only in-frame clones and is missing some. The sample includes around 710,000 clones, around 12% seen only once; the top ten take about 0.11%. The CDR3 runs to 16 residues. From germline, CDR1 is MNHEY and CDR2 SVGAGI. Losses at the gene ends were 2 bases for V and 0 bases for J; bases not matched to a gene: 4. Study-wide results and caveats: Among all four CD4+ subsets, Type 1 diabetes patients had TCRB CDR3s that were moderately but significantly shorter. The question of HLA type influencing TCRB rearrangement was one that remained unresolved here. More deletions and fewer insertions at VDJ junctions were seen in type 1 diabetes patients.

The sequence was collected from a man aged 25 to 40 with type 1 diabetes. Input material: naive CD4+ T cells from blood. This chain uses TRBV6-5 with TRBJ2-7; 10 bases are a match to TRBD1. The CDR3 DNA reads TGTGCCAGCAGTTACACGTGGACAGGGGGCTCCTACGAGCAGTACTTC. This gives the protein CASSYTWTGGSYEQYF.